This T cell receptor beta chain was sequenced during a study of T cell responses to AZD1222 COVID-19 vaccine. TCRdb's table, derived via immunoSEQ multiplex PCR, lists solely in-frame clones and lacks some. The sample yields about 86,000 clones, roughly 89% seen once. Study-wide points: Clonal diversity may have been underestimated in mostly white British donors. At baseline, seropositivity was found in only a handful of AZD1222 recipients. Across the whole spike, CD4 TCRs peaked at regions 160-218 and 743-854.

Comment on this clone: What it recognizes is unknown.

Pooled samples include second doses given at about 4 or 12 weeks. The V and J ends lost 5 bases and 7 bases, in that order; junction bases with no gene match: 9. Per the germline V gene, CDR1 is SGHVS and CDR2 is FNYEAQ. The CDR3 loop spans 15 amino acids. The J gene is TRBJ2-2, the V gene TRBV7-6, with 8 bases lining up with TRBD1. Source: peripheral blood, taken 28 days after the second AZD1222 dose. This TCR was sampled from an adult who received the AZD1222 COVID-19 vaccine. The CDR3 region is CASSPPDRAYGELFF. The CDR3 DNA reads TGTGCCAGCAGCCCACCGGACAGGGCCTACGGGGAGCTGTTTTTT.